The T cell receptor beta chain under discussion was sequenced for a study of blood T cell repertoires in COVID-19. Study context: From T cells, B-cell-depleted T cells, or PBMCs came the material, which was cDNA or gDNA.

From germline, CDR1 is PRHDT and CDR2 FYEKMQ (reference sequence). This CDR3 contains 15 residues. J gave up 0 bases and V 5 bases, and 2 bases lay outside the gene matches. Authors' data handling: Reference gene primer amplification gave estimated nucleated cell counts. Profiled with immunoSEQ multiplex PCR; TCRdb holds only in-frame clones, not every one. V, J and clone size are those of that table, while D and trimming were read from the DNA. The sample yields about 320,000 clones, about 90% seen once. The age range of participants was about 18 to 100 years, with residence in about two dozen US areas. Two negative PCRs, clearance, or symptom resolution characterized the recovered Cohort 3 donors.

This receptor was taken from a young man who had recovered from COVID-19. This chain uses TRBV13 with TRBJ2-1; 9 nucleotides line up with TRBD2. The sequenced material came from PBMCs or T cells enriched from blood (not recorded which). CDR3 region: CASSISGSSYNEQFF. The CDR3, as DNA: TGTGCCAGCAGCATTAGCGGGAGCTCCTACAATGAGCAGTTCTTC.